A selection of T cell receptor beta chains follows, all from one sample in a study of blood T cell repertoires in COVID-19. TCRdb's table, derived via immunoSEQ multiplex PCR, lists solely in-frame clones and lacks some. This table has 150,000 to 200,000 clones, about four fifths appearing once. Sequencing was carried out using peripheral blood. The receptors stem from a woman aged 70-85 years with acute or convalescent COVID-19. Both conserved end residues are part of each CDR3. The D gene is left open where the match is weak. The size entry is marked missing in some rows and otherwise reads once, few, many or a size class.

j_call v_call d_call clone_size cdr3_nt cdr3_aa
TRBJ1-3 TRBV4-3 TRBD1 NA TGCGCCAGCAGCCAAGAATTTCTCCCGGGACAGGCCCCCGGAAACACCATATATTTT CASSQEFLPGQAPGNTIYF
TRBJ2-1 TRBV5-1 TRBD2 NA TGCGCCAGCAGCTCCCTAGCGGGAAGGGAGCAGTTCTTC CASSSLAGREQFF
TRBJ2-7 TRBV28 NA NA TGTGCCAGCAGTTTCGCAGGGGAAGCCTACGAGCAGTACTTC CASSFAGEAYEQYF
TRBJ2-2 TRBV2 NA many TGTGCCAGCAGTCAGGGTAATACCGGGGAGCTGTTTTTT CASSQGNTGELFF
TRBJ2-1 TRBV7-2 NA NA TGTGCCAGCAGCTCACCGAACGAGGATGAGCAGTTCTTC CASSSPNEDEQFF
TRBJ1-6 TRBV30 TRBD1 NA TGTGCCTGGAGTGATGGGACAGCGAATTCACCCCTCCACTTT CAWSDGTANSPLHF
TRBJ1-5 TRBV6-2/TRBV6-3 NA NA TGTGCCAGCAGTTCCCCGCCCCCGACCGGGAGCAATCAGCCCCAGCATTTT CASSSPPPTGSNQPQHF
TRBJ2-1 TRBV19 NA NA TGTGCCAGTAGTTCCTCTAGCGCCCGGATGGGCAATGAGCAGTTCTTC CASSSSSARMGNEQFF
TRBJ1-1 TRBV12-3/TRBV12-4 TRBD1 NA TGTGCCAGCAGTGGACAGGGCACTGAAGCTTTCTTT CASSGQGTEAFF
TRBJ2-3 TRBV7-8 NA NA TGTGCCAGCATGCAGGACATCCCTGCCACAGATACGCAGTATTTT CASMQDIPATDTQYF
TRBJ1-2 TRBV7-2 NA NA TGTGCCAGCAGCTTAGGCAGGGGTGATGGCTACACCTTC CASSLGRGDGYTF
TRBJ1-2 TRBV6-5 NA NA TGTGCCAGCAGTTACACAGGACGCCAGATTCTCTATGGCTACACCTTC CASSYTGRQILYGYTF
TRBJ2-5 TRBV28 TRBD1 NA TGTGCCAGCAGTTTATGGACAGGGGGTTCAGAGACCCAGTACTTC CASSLWTGGSETQYF
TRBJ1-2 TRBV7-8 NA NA TGTGCCAGCAGCGTCAGGGGCCTGGACTATGGCTACACCTTC CASSVRGLDYGYTF
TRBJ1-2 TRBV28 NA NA TGTGCCAGCAGTTTGCGACAGTCCCTCTATGGCTACACCTTC CASSLRQSLYGYTF
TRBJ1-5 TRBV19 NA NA TGTGCCAGTAGTGATTATGGGGCAGGAGCCAATCAGCCCCAGCATTTT CASSDYGAGANQPQHF
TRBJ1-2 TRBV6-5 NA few TGTGCCAGCAGTCTAGGGGGGGCCGGCTATGGCTACACCTTC CASSLGGAGYGYTF
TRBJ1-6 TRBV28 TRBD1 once TGTGCCAGCATTCGACAGGGTGCTTCACCCCTCCACTTT CASIRQGASPLHF
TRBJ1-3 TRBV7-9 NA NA TGTGCCAGCAGCTTAGACGGGGTACCGGGAGGAAACACCATATATTTT CASSLDGVPGGNTIYF
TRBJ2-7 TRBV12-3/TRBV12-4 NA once TGTGCCAGCAGTCAGCGATACGAGCAGTACTTC CASSQRYEQYF
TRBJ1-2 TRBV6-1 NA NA TGTGCCAGCAGTGACGGACTGCTCTATGGCTACACCTTC CASSDGLLYGYTF
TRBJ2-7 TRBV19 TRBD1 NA TGTGCCAGTAGTATGCAGGGGGCAAGTTACGAGCAGTACTTC CASSMQGASYEQYF
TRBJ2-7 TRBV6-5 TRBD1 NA TGTGCCAGCAGTTCCCCGGGGGGACAGGGAGGCGAGCAGTACTTC CASSSPGGQGGEQYF
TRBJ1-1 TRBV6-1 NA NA TGTGCCAGCAGCTCCGGGACATTGGGAGCTTTCTTT CASSSGTLGAFF
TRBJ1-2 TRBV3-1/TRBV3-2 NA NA TGTGCCAGCAGTCACAGGGATAACAACGGCTACACCTTC CASSHRDNNGYTF
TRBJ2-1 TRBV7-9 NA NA TGTGCCAGCAGCTGGTCGGGGGATGAGCAGTTCTTC CASSWSGDEQFF